One TCR beta chain is described in this entry. Sequencing of TCR beta covered CD8+ and CD4+ T cells obtained from blood. RNA totalling roughly 0.45 to 1 ug underwent reverse transcription with random hexamers. Amplification of TCR beta CDR3 spanned 54 Vbeta and 13 Jbeta via immunoSEQ multiplex PCR. Each CDR3 protein is one row after TCRdb ran MiXCR on the immunoSEQ multiplex PCR reads. The table has around 200,000 distinct CDR3 sequences, roughly 90% seen once; the top ten hold over 0.1%. This sample was included in a study of CD8 T cells in Susac syndrome. The receptor was derived from a human donor with multiple sclerosis. The source material was CD8+ T cells from PBMCs.

The CDR3 DNA follows: TGTGCCACCAGTGATTGGAGAGCGGCTGGGCCCTATGGCTACACCTTC. Protein sequence: CATSDWRAAGPYGYTF. The chain links TRBV24-1 to TRBJ1-2; no definite D call. The CDR3 contains 16 residues. Trimming stripped 2 bases from V and 4 bases from J, with 16 bases between. Germline V gene data show CDR1 as KGHDR and CDR2 as SFDVKD.